This TCR beta chain was identified in a study of cytomegalovirus exposure and HLA in healthy donors. Per the germline V gene, CDR1 is LNHNV and CDR2 is YYDKDF (reference sequence). The CDR3 totals 18 residues. Trimming removed 3 bases from V and 6 bases from J; junction bases left unmatched: 16. The primer mix had 60 Vbeta and 13 Jbeta primers. TCRdb's copy holds only in-frame clones and misses some; the assay was immunoSEQ multiplex PCR. The table has some 150,000 clones, roughly 80% seen once. The sample comprised PBMCs. The chain has TRBV15 and TRBJ2-1; TRBD1 matches at 8 bases. The TCR originated in a boy younger than 10 in good health and CMV-seronegative. CDR3 nucleotide sequence: TGTGCCACCAGCAGTCAGGGGGCGCGACAGTTTTCTAGCAATGAGCAGTTCTTC. Its protein is CATSSQGARQFSSNEQFF.